This T cell receptor beta chain was recorded in a study of blood T cell repertoires in COVID-19. About the study: Sites across the United States, Italy and Spain contributed samples from acute and convalescent COVID-19.

The method was immunoSEQ multiplex PCR; TCRdb's version includes in-frame clones alone and lacks a portion of them. The sample has roughly 160,000 clones, roughly 84% seen once. Trimming took 5 bases from V and 5 from J, leaving 14 bases between them. From germline, CDR1 is SGHTA and CDR2 FQGNSA. The length of the CDR3 is 14 residues. Sequenced sample: PBMCs or T cells enriched from blood (not recorded which). The clonotype originates from a man in his fifties or sixties who had recovered from COVID-19. The V gene is TRBV7-2, the J gene TRBJ2-3, with a tentative D call TRBD2 (7 bases). This CDR3 is CASSALRGGDTQYF. CDR3 in DNA: TGTGCCAGCAGCGCCTTAAGGGGGGGAGATACGCAGTATTTT.